This T cell receptor (beta chain) was sequenced for a study of T cell clonality in common variable immunodeficiency. Patients had low serum IgG, IgA and/or IgM and specific antibody deficiency. Trimming left V 4 bases short and J 2 bases short, with 15 bases between. Germline V lookup: CDR1 KGHSH, CDR2 LQKENI. This CDR3 is 15 amino acids long. A remark on this clone: No antigen is known for it. The DNA ends 3 residues before the CDR3 does, and the rest of the CDR3 is filled in from the germline J gene.

Study-level findings and limits: Patient heterogeneity in the CVID cohort limited correlations between repertoire features and clinical complications. In common variable immunodeficiency, TCR beta chains reportedly carried fewer deletions and N-nucleotide insertions.

Control and CVID samples contributed equal amounts of genomic DNA. Method: immunoSEQ multiplex PCR; TCRdb's copy keeps in-frame clones and lacks some. The sample contains tens of thousands of clones, none of them singletons. The sequence was obtained from a human donor with common variable immunodeficiency. The chain carries TRBV18 and TRBJ2-7, with a possible D match to TRBD1 (6 bases). Sequencing was performed on peripheral blood mononuclear cells. The CDR3 reads CASSRSGQGTYEQYF. CDR3 DNA, as far as it was read: TGTGCCAGCTCACGGTCCGGCCAGGGGACCTACGAG.